The next 29 T cell receptor beta chains were all read from a single sample in a study of T cell repertoires in cytomegalovirus infection. TCRdb re-derived calls from the reads in MiXCR, one entry per CDR3 protein. The repertoire has just over 450,000 distinct CDR3 sequences, about 42% of them found once; the top ten carry about 39%. Antigens for these TCRs are unknown. This sample comprised cultured PBMCs, obtained from culture after CMV antigen stimulation. The source is a human donor in good health (CMV status not recorded). Some clones in this sample may be carry-over from other donors' samples.

The chain employs TRBV20-1 and TRBJ2-5; 8 positions match TRBD2. The CDR3 loop spans 12 amino acids. Germline V gene lookup returns CDR1 DFQATT and CDR2 SNEGSKA (reference sequence). After removal of 4 bases from V and 7 bases from J, the junction contained 5 bases not matched to a gene. The CDR3 DNA reads TGCAGTGCTAATCGGGGGGGGGGGACCCAGTACTTC. Its protein is CSANRGGGTQYF.

The rearrangement joins TRBV28 to TRBJ2-1; perhaps TRBD2 as D (6 bases). The germline V gene has CDR1 MDHEN and CDR2 SYDVKM. Trimming shortened V by 4 bases and J by 5 bases, and 18 bases separated the two germline ends. The CDR3 is 16 residues long. CDR3 bases: TGTGCCAGCAGTTCTGGGGAGGCGGAACATCACAATGAGCAGTTCTTC. Encoded protein: CASSSGEAEHHNEQFF. Combining the CDR3 with reference TRBV28 and TRBJ2-1 gives the whole variable domain DVKVTQSSRYLVKRTGEKVFLECVQDMDHENMFWYRQDPGLGLRLIYFSYDVKMKEKGDIPEGYSVSREKKERFSLILESASTNQTSMYLCASSSGEAEHHNEQFFGPGTRLTVL.

This clonotype was observed a handful of times. The chain joins TRBV28 to TRBJ1-4; the D is unclear. This CDR3 has 18 amino acids. The V end was cut by 4 bases, the J end by 3 bases, with 21 bases between. CDR1 and CDR2 from the germline V gene are MDHEN and SYDVKM. CDR3 nucleotide sequence: TGTGCCAGCAGTTCACGGCGGGCCGAGCACTGGGCTAATGAAAAACTGTTTTTT. Translation gives CASSSRRAEHWANEKLFF.

This rearrangement joins TRBV15 to TRBJ2-7; no firm D call. The CDR3 sequence is 15 residues long. Per germline, CDR1 LNHNV and CDR2 YYDKDF (reference sequence). The ends were cut back, 0 bases at V and 1 base at J, with 10 bases in the middle. This CDR3 reads CATSRDLRNSYEQYF. CDR3 coding DNA: TGTGCCACCAGCAGAGATCTTCGAAATTCCTACGAGCAGTACTTC.

Only one count was recorded for this clonotype. This rearrangement joins TRBV11-2 to TRBJ2-1; 9 nucleotides agree with TRBD2. The CDR3 has 16 residues. The V gene's germline CDR1 is SGHAT and CDR2 FQNNGV. Germline trimming cut 1 base from V and 9 bases from J; bases unmatched to any gene: 10. The CDR3 loop reads CASSLVGLAGLSEQFF. As DNA, the CDR3 is TGTGCCAGCAGCTTAGTGGGGCTAGCGGGGCTGAGTGAGCAGTTCTTC.

The chain combines TRBV7-2 with TRBJ2-3; D may be TRBD2 (5 bases). Trimming removed 5 bases at V and 4 bases at J, with 7 bases between. Germline-derived CDR1 and CDR2 are SGHTA and FQGNSA. This CDR3 contains 12 residues. CDR3 in amino acids: CASSARADTQYF. The CDR3, as DNA: TGTGCCAGCAGCGCGAGGGCAGATACGCAGTATTTT.

This clonotype was picked up a small number of times. The V gene is TRBV7-2, the J gene TRBJ1-2; 7 bases are shared with TRBD1. This CDR3 has 13 amino acids. From germline, CDR1 is SGHTA and CDR2 FQGNSA. V lost 1 base, J lost 10 bases, and 6 bases stayed unmatched. CDR3 DNA sequence: TGTGCCAGCAGCTTAGTTGTACAGGGGACCTACACCTTC. Residues: CASSLVVQGTYTF.

The J gene is TRBJ2-3, the V gene TRBV7-8; possibly TRBD2 for D (6 bases). The CDR3 extends over 16 amino acids. Germline-derived CDR1 and CDR2 are SGHVS and FQNEAQ. Deletions cut 5 bases from V and 0 bases from J, with 15 bases between. In nucleotides, the CDR3 is TGTGCCAGCAGCCCGAGGGTAGCGGCTAGCACAGATACGCAGTATTTT. This gives the protein CASSPRVAASTDTQYF. Combining the CDR3 with reference TRBV7-8 and TRBJ2-3 gives the whole variable domain GAGVSQSPRYKVAKRGQDVALRCDPISGHVSLFWYQQALGQGPEFLTYFQNEAQLDKSGLPSDRFFAERPEGSVSTLKIQRTQQEDSAVYLCASSPRVAASTDTQYFGPGTRLTVL.

This clonotype was seen a handful of times. V and J are TRBV20-1 and TRBJ2-2, with TRBD2 as a possible D gene (6 bases). Germline V gene lookup returns CDR1 DFQATT and CDR2 SNEGSKA (reference sequence). Deletions cut 0 bases from V and 6 bases from J, with 14 bases between. CDR3 length equals 15 residues. The CDR3 DNA follows: TGCAGTGCTAGAGATGCGGCGGGAAACCCCGGGGAGCTGTTTTTT. It translates to CSARDAAGNPGELFF.

The J gene is TRBJ1-3, the V gene TRBV12-3 or TRBV12-4, with a possible D match to TRBD1 (6 bases). V was trimmed by 5 bases and J by 0 bases, leaving 17 bases between them. The CDR3 has 17 residues. The CDR3 DNA is TGTGCCAGCAGTCCTCGGACAGCCGTGAACTCTGGAAACACCATATATTTT. This codes for CASSPRTAVNSGNTIYF.

This chain links TRBV12-3 or TRBV12-4 with TRBJ1-5; TRBD1 might be the D (6 bases). The CDR3 has 14 amino acids. The V gene lost 3 bases and the J gene lost 5 bases, with 11 bases spanning the gap. The CDR3, as DNA: TGTGCCAGCAGTTTGGACAGTCGCCATCAGCCCCAGCATTTT. It yields the protein CASSLDSRHQPQHF.

This chain joins TRBV4-1 and TRBJ2-5; no clear D gene. CDR3 length: 13 amino acids. The ends were cut back, 1 base at V and 4 bases at J, with 7 bases in the middle. Germline CDR1 MGHRA, CDR2 YSYEKL. CDR3: CASSQVMLETQYF. The DNA of the CDR3 is TGCGCCAGCAGCCAAGTTATGTTAGAGACCCAGTACTTC.

This clonotype was seen more than once but under ten times. V and J are TRBV6-2 or TRBV6-3 and TRBJ1-1; TRBD1 is a possible D gene (6 bases). Between the trimmed V and J ends, which lost 6 bases and 8 bases, there was a span of 10 bases. CDR1 MNHEY and CDR2 SVGEGT come from the germline V gene. This CDR3 has 11 amino acids. CDR3 loop: CASSTGTEAFF. The CDR3, as DNA: TGTGCCAGCAGCACAGGGACGGAAGCTTTCTTT.

This chain connects TRBV2 to TRBJ1-1; D is uncertain. Trimming took 9 bases from V and 5 from J, leaving 19 bases between them. CDR1 SNHLY and CDR2 FYNNEI come from the germline V gene. The CDR3 extends over 14 amino acids. CDR3 sequence: CAREARDLGTEAFF. CDR3 coding DNA: TGTGCCAGAGAGGCGCGGGATTTGGGAACTGAAGCTTTCTTT.

The chain is built from TRBV6-1 and TRBJ2-5; D possibly matches TRBD1 or TRBD2 (6 bases each). Germline V gene sequence: CDR1 MNHNS, CDR2 SASEGT. The CDR3 is 14 residues long. V lost 2 bases and J lost 4, with 11 bases in between. CDR3 sequence: CASSEWGATETQYF. For the CDR3, the DNA is TGTGCCAGCAGTGAATGGGGGGCCACAGAGACCCAGTACTTC.

The chain carries TRBV7-8 and TRBJ2-1, with 8 positions matching TRBD2. The CDR3 totals 16 residues. Germline trimming cut 3 bases from V and 3 bases from J; bases unmatched to any gene: 7. Germline CDR1 is SGHVS and CDR2 is FQNEAQ. In DNA form, the CDR3 reads TGTGCCAGCAGCTTCTTAGCGGGAAACAACTACAATGAGCAGTTCTTC. Translated: CASSFLAGNNYNEQFF.

This rearrangement joins TRBV19 to TRBJ1-2; TRBD1 aligns across 7 bases. Germline-derived CDR1 and CDR2 are LNHDA and SQIVND (reference sequence). The CDR3 totals 16 residues. V shed 4 bases, J shed 4 bases, and the junction held 12 bases outside the gene matches. CDR3 sequence reads: CASSSHQGGRVYGYTF. The CDR3 region has the DNA TGTGCCAGTAGTAGCCACCAAGGGGGCAGAGTCTATGGCTACACCTTC.

This clonotype was counted only a few times. The chain links TRBV6-6 to TRBJ2-7, with 10 bases that match TRBD1. Per germline, CDR1 MNHNY and CDR2 SVGAGI (reference sequence). The CDR3 has 14 amino acids. With V trimmed by 5 bases and J by 2 bases, 3 bases remained unmatched. The CDR3 region has the DNA TGTGCCAGCAGTGTCGGACAGGGGGCCTACGAGCAGTACTTC. This encodes CASSVGQGAYEQYF.

A single count supports this clonotype. The V gene is TRBV4-3, the J gene TRBJ2-2; 9 nucleotides line up with TRBD2. Germline trimming cut 0 bases from V and 4 bases from J; bases unmatched to any gene: 9. The CDR3 runs to 18 residues. Germline V CDR1 and CDR2: LGHNA, YSLEER. The CDR3 nucleotides are TGCGCCAGCAGCCAAGATTGGGTCCTAGCGGGAAGCACCGGGGAGCTGTTTTTT. This codes for CASSQDWVLAGSTGELFF.

The V gene is TRBV6-2 or TRBV6-3, the J gene TRBJ2-5, with 9 nucleotides matching TRBD2. Per the germline V gene, CDR1 is MNHEY and CDR2 is SVGEGT. V was clipped by 10 bases and J by 1 base; unmatched bases: 7. CDR3 length equals 14 residues. For the CDR3, the DNA is TGTGCCACCATGGGCGGGGGGGGCCAAGAGACCCAGTACTTC. It is translated as CATMGGGGQETQYF.

This rearrangement joins TRBV7-8 to TRBJ2-1, with TRBD2 as a possible D gene (6 bases). This CDR3 is built from 16 residues. From germline, CDR1 is SGHVS and CDR2 FQNEAQ. The V end lost 0 bases, the J end lost 5 bases, and 14 bases lay between the germline ends. CDR3 in amino acids: CASSLATWRGDNEQFF. The CDR3 coding sequence is TGTGCCAGCAGCTTAGCAACCTGGAGGGGTGACAATGAGCAGTTCTTC.

The chain uses TRBV10-3 and TRBJ2-1, with 7 bases that match TRBD1. There are 15 residues in the CDR3. V gave up 0 bases and J gave up 4 bases; unmatched junction bases: 3. Germline V gene lookup returns CDR1 ENHRY and CDR2 SYGVKD. CDR3 amino acids: CAISESGQPYNEQFF. The DNA of the CDR3 is TGTGCCATCAGTGAGTCGGGACAGCCATACAATGAGCAGTTCTTC.

The genes are TRBV11-2 and TRBJ2-1, with 10 bases lining up with TRBD2. With V trimmed by 1 base and J by 2 bases, 5 bases remained unmatched. CDR1 is SGHAT, CDR2 FQNNGV, per germline. This CDR3 region has 17 residues. This CDR3 reads CASSLVGSGRAYNEQFF. As DNA, the CDR3 is TGTGCCAGCAGCTTAGTGGGGAGCGGGAGGGCCTACAATGAGCAGTTCTTC. Full variable domain (outside the CDR3, taken from reference TRBV11-2 and TRBJ2-1): EAGVAQSPRYKIIEKRQSVAFWCNPISGHATLYWYQQILGQGPKLLIQFQNNGVVDDSQLPKDRFSAERLKGVDSTLKIQPAKLEDSAVYLCASSLVGSGRAYNEQFFGPGTRLTVL.

The V and J genes are TRBV6-1 and TRBJ2-7; D uncertain. V lost 6 bases, J lost 5 bases, and 29 bases lay in between. This CDR3 has 18 residues. Germline V gives CDR1 MNHNS, CDR2 SASEGT. The CDR3 here is CASRKERGVGPLYDEQYF. The CDR3 DNA reads TGTGCCAGCAGGAAAGAACGTGGGGTCGGGCCCCTCTACGACGAGCAGTACTTC.

The CDR3 nucleotides read TGTGCCAGCAGGAACAGTATACGCAATCAGCCCCAGCATTTT. As protein: CASRNSIRNQPQHF. V usage is TRBV6-2 or TRBV6-3 and J usage is TRBJ1-5; D not certain. The CDR3 covers 14 residues. Trimming removed 6 bases from V and 2 bases from J, with 11 bases in between. Germline V gives CDR1 MNHEY, CDR2 SVGEGT.

This clonotype was recorded a few times. The gene calls are TRBV10-3 and TRBJ2-7; 9 nucleotides agree with TRBD2. Germline-derived CDR1 and CDR2 are ENHRY and SYGVKD. This CDR3 has 15 residues. V shed 6 bases, J shed 5 bases, and the junction held 11 bases outside the gene matches. The CDR3 is CAIRPAGGVRDEQYF. In DNA form, the CDR3 reads TGTGCCATCAGGCCAGCGGGAGGTGTAAGGGACGAGCAGTACTTC.

This clonotype was counted between two and nine times. The V call is TRBV10-3, the J call TRBJ2-7, with 8 nucleotides matching TRBD1. Germline trimming cut 10 bases from V and 3 bases from J; bases unmatched to any gene: 5. CDR3 length: 12 amino acids. Germline V gene lookup returns CDR1 ENHRY and CDR2 SYGVKD. For the CDR3, the DNA is TGTGCCACCGGACAGGGCGGCTACGAGCAGTACTTC. Translation: CATGQGGYEQYF.

This chain links TRBV7-2 with TRBJ1-5; D call uncertain. Deletions cut 1 base from V and 7 bases from J, with 8 bases between. The CDR3 runs 13 residues. Germline V lookup: CDR1 SGHTA, CDR2 FQGNSA. In DNA form, the CDR3 reads TGTGCCAGCAGCTTAGGATACCGACAGCCCCAGCATTTT. This translates into CASSLGYRQPQHF. Filled out from reference TRBV7-2 and TRBJ1-5, the complete variable domain reads GAGVSQSPSNKVTEKGKDVELRCDPISGHTALYWYRQSLGQGLEFLIYFQGNSAPDKSGLPSDRFSAERTGGSVSTLTIQRTQQEDSAVYLCASSLGYRQPQHFGDGTRLSIL.

V usage is TRBV6-8 and J usage is TRBJ2-4, with D uncertain. Germline V gene lookup returns CDR1 MNHGY and CDR2 SAAAGT. Trimming pared 2 bases from V and 0 bases from J, leaving 8 bases between. CDR3 size: 15 residues. CDR3 in amino acids: CASSYPSKAKNIQYF. The CDR3 DNA is TGTGCCAGCAGTTACCCCAGTAAAGCCAAAAACATTCAGTACTTC.